This passage covers 23 T cell receptor beta chains from one sample sequenced in a study of response to subunit inactivated influenza vaccine. TCRdb re-analysed the RT-PCR reads in MiXCR, keeping a single row per CDR3 protein. Of 500,000 to 600,000 distinct CDR3 sequences in the sample, 13% to 15% were seen once. Specimen: PBMCs from blood, collected roughly 12 days after vaccination. These receptors were taken from a man aged 45-65 years who received an inactivated influenza vaccine.

The gene calls are TRBV20-1 and TRBJ2-1, with 9 bases fitting TRBD2. This CDR3 comprises 15 residues. Trimming cost V 3 bases and J 2 bases; bases outside gene matches: 5. The germline CDR1 and CDR2 sequences are DFQATT and SNEGSKA (reference sequence). The CDR3 DNA is TGCAGTGCTAGCGGTAAGCGGGAGGCCTACAATGAGCAGTTCTTC. Translated, it gives CSASGKREAYNEQFF.

The gene calls are TRBV18 and TRBJ2-5, with 9 nucleotides matching TRBD2. Per germline, CDR1 KGHSH and CDR2 LQKENI. The CDR3 is 16 amino acids. Germline trimming cut 3 bases from V and 1 base from J; bases unmatched to any gene: 6. CDR3 loop: CASSPTASGTQETQYF. The CDR3 nucleotides read TGTGCCAGCTCACCCACGGCTAGCGGGACCCAAGAGACCCAGTACTTC.

This rearrangement joins TRBV18 to TRBJ1-4; no definite D call. The CDR3 consists of 13 residues. Germline CDR1 and CDR2: KGHSH and LQKENI. V was trimmed by 6 bases and J by 4 bases, leaving 9 bases between them. The CDR3 DNA reads TGTGCCAGCTCCCCGGGTCTTAATGAAAAACTGTTTTTT. Its protein product is CASSPGLNEKLFF.

This clonotype was counted only a few times. The chain has TRBV2 and TRBJ2-1, with TRBD2 identical over 8 bases. V lost 7 bases to trimming and J lost 4 bases; unmatched junction nucleotides: 9. The CDR3 spans 15 residues. Germline CDR1 reads SNHLY; CDR2 reads FYNNEI. The DNA for the CDR3 is TGTGCCAGCAACAACGAGCGGGGGACATACAATGAGCAGTTCTTC. Amino acids: CASNNERGTYNEQFF. Full variable domain (rest looked up from reference TRBV2 and TRBJ2-1): EPEVTQTPSHQVTQMGQEVILRCVPISNHLYFYWYRQILGQKVEFLVSFYNNEISEKSEIFDDQFSVERPDGSNFTLKIRSTKLEDSAMYFCASNNERGTYNEQFFGPGTRLTVL.

This clonotype came up a few times. The V and J genes are TRBV12-3 or TRBV12-4 and TRBJ1-4; D is unclear. The ends were cut back, 2 bases at V and 7 bases at J, with 8 bases in the middle. The CDR3 extends over 13 amino acids. Here the CDR3 DNA reads TGTGCCAGCAGTTTAAGGGAGGGTGAAAAACTGTTTTTT. Its protein product is CASSLREGEKLFF.

The chain links TRBV9 to TRBJ2-3, with 13 bases fitting TRBD2. The CDR3 consists of 18 residues. Losses at the gene ends were 0 bases for V and 3 bases for J; bases not matched to a gene: 7. The V gene's germline CDR1 is SGDLS and CDR2 YYNGEE. The CDR3 sequence: CASSVELAGGPGTDTQYF. In nucleotides, the CDR3 is TGTGCCAGCAGCGTAGAACTAGCGGGAGGGCCAGGGACAGATACGCAGTATTTT. The full variable domain, its missing parts supplied by reference TRBV9 and TRBJ2-3, is DSGVTQTPKHLITATGQRVTLRCSPRSGDLSVYWYQQSLDQGLQFLIQYYNGEERAKGNILERFSAQQFPDLHSELNLSSLELGDSALYFCASSVELAGGPGTDTQYFGPGTRLTVL.

This clonotype appeared a few times. The chain joins TRBV6-2 or TRBV6-3 to TRBJ1-2; D is ambiguous. The CDR3 runs to 12 residues. The ends were cut back, 5 bases at V and 7 bases at J, with 11 bases in the middle. From germline, CDR1 is MNHEY and CDR2 SVGEGT. As DNA, the CDR3 is TGTGCCAGCAGTGCACCGCCCAGTGGCTACACCTTC. Translation gives CASSAPPSGYTF.

This clonotype was seen only a few times. This sequence joins TRBV3-1 and TRBJ1-5, with a tentative D call TRBD1 (5 bases). Trimming removed 0 bases at V and 7 bases at J, with 10 bases between. Germline V gene sequence: CDR1 LGHDT, CDR2 YNNKEL (reference sequence). The CDR3 sequence is 14 residues long. This chain's CDR3 is CASSQDRVPQPQHF. DNA of the CDR3: TGTGCCAGCAGCCAAGACAGGGTACCCCAGCCCCAGCATTTT.

This clonotype has a handful of counts. The CDR3, as DNA: TGCGCCAGCAAGGCGGGAACGTACGAGCAGTACTTC. It is translated as CASKAGTYEQYF. The V gene is TRBV5-1, the J gene TRBJ2-7, with D maybe TRBD2 (6 bases). Trimming took off 6 bases at V and 4 bases at J, with 11 bases between the two ends. CDR3 length: 12 residues. Germline CDR1 and CDR2: SGHRS and YFSETQ.

This clonotype was counted only a few times. The rearrangement uses TRBV20-1 and TRBJ2-7, with D unresolved. V lost 4 bases, J lost 2 bases, and 15 bases lay in between. The CDR3 covers 14 residues. The germline CDR1 and CDR2 sequences are DFQATT and SNEGSKA (reference sequence). CDR3 in DNA: TGCAGTGCTAAGTTCGGCGGAAGCACCTACGAGCAGTACTTC. Amino acid sequence: CSAKFGGSTYEQYF.

This clonotype was seen only a few times. The chain has TRBV29-1 and TRBJ1-1; D gene uncertain. Trimming cost V 0 bases and J 2 bases, with 1 base left between them. Looked up from germline, CDR1 is SQVTM and CDR2 is ANQGSEA. This CDR3 comprises 11 residues. The CDR3 loop reads CSVEDNTEAFF. CDR3 bases: TGCAGCGTTGAAGACAACACTGAAGCTTTCTTT. Full variable domain (rest looked up from reference TRBV29-1 and TRBJ1-1): SAVISQKPSRDICQRGTSLTIQCQVDSQVTMMFWYRQQPGQSLTLIATANQGSEATYESGFVIDKFPISRPNLTFSTLTVSNMSPEDSSIYLCSVEDNTEAFFGQGTRLTVV.

This clonotype has only a few counts. The gene calls are TRBV5-1 and TRBJ2-3, with 12 bases lining up with TRBD1. The germline CDR1 and CDR2 sequences are SGHRS and YFSETQ. The V gene end was trimmed by 3 bases and the J gene end by 4 bases; junction bases not matched to a gene: 6. The CDR3 loop spans 16 amino acids. CDR3 sequence: CASSSGTGGEADTQYF. In DNA, the CDR3 is TGCGCCAGCAGCTCAGGGACAGGGGGCGAAGCAGATACGCAGTATTTT.

In its sample, this clonotype was seen a few times. The rearrangement joins TRBV20-1 to TRBJ2-5; 9 bases are a match to TRBD2. With V trimmed by 3 bases and J by 4 bases, 15 bases remained unmatched. Germline CDR1 reads DFQATT; CDR2 reads SNEGSKA (reference sequence). This CDR3 region has 17 residues. The CDR3 reads CSASGSGRLHNLETQYF. CDR3 nucleotide sequence: TGCAGTGCTAGTGGGAGCGGGAGGCTTCATAACCTAGAGACCCAGTACTTC.

The chain couples TRBV7-2 to TRBJ1-2; tentatively, D is TRBD1 (6 bases). Trimming pared 5 bases from V and 4 bases from J, leaving 17 bases between. This CDR3 region has 15 residues. Germline V gene data show CDR1 as SGHTA and CDR2 as FQGNSA. The CDR3 bases are TGTGCCAGCAGCCCTACAGGGTCTCTATTCTATGGCTACACCTTC. This codes for CASSPTGSLFYGYTF.

This clonotype was observed at least ten times. J is TRBJ2-3 and V is TRBV20-1; TRBD2 aligns across 13 bases. With V trimmed by 6 bases and J by 3 bases, 0 bases remained unmatched. Per the germline V gene, CDR1 is DFQATT and CDR2 is SNEGSKA (reference sequence). The CDR3 consists of 13 residues. Here the CDR3 reads CSATSGRTDTQYF. In DNA, the CDR3 is TGCAGTGCGACTAGCGGGAGGACAGATACGCAGTATTTT.

This clonotype has just a few counts. The V and J genes are TRBV7-8 and TRBJ2-4; weak D call: TRBD1 (6 bases). The CDR3 spans 17 residues. Germline CDR1 reads SGHVS; CDR2 reads FQNEAQ. Trimming took 3 bases from V and 6 from J, leaving 21 bases between them. The CDR3 DNA follows: TGTGCCAGCAGCTTTAGTCCCCACAAACAGGGCTTAAACATTCAGTACTTC. It codes for CASSFSPHKQGLNIQYF. The full variable domain, with the rest looked up from reference TRBV7-8 and TRBJ2-4, is GAGVSQSPRYKVAKRGQDVALRCDPISGHVSLFWYQQALGQGPEFLTYFQNEAQLDKSGLPSDRFFAERPEGSVSTLKIQRTQQEDSAVYLCASSFSPHKQGLNIQYFGAGTRLSVL.

V and J are TRBV18 and TRBJ1-4; the D gene is possibly TRBD1 (5 bases). Trimming shortened V by 4 bases and J by 7 bases, and 10 bases separated the two germline ends. Per the germline V gene, CDR1 is KGHSH and CDR2 is LQKENI. The CDR3 sequence is 13 residues long. CDR3 sequence: CASSLWDGEKLFF. The DNA of the CDR3 is TGTGCCAGCTCACTTTGGGACGGTGAAAAACTGTTTTTT.

This clonotype was counted between two and nine times. This chain links TRBV5-6 with TRBJ2-7, with 8 bases matching TRBD1. The CDR3 runs 15 residues. Germline assignment: CDR1 SGHDT and CDR2 YYEEEE. V was clipped by 4 bases and J by 6 bases; unmatched bases: 12. CDR3 residues: CASSLGGRGRGEQYF. The CDR3 bases are TGTGCCAGCAGCCTCGGGGGCAGGGGGCGAGGCGAGCAGTACTTC.

This clonotype was seen a few times. This chain links TRBV2 with TRBJ2-3, with D uncertain. Germline loops: CDR1 SNHLY, CDR2 FYNNEI. With 10 bases removed from V and 1 base from J, the gap between germline ends came to 15 bases. The CDR3 covers 14 residues. Here the CDR3 reads CAIWLMDRTDTQYF. The CDR3 DNA reads as TGTGCCATCTGGCTCATGGATCGCACAGATACGCAGTATTTT.

This clonotype came up a few times. The chain combines TRBV4-3 with TRBJ2-6, with 14 positions matching TRBD2. J lost 4 bases, V lost 2 bases, and 19 bases had no gene match. Per germline, CDR1 LGHNA and CDR2 YSLEER. The CDR3 contains 23 residues. CDR3 in DNA: TGCGCCAGCAGCCAATCACGCCCGGGACTAGCGGGGGAGGTAGTTTCCGGGGCCAACGTCCTGACTTTC. Protein: CASSQSRPGLAGEVVSGANVLTF.

This clonotype was recorded at least ten times. This sequence joins TRBV12-3 or TRBV12-4 and TRBJ2-5, with 9 bases identical to TRBD1. CDR3 length equals 15 residues. Losses at the gene ends were 6 bases for V and 2 bases for J; bases not matched to a gene: 7. CDR3 nucleotides: TGTGCCAGCAGCCAGGACAGGGGATTTCAAGAGACCCAGTACTTC. Translated: CASSQDRGFQETQYF.

The V call is TRBV30, the J call TRBJ2-2; D call uncertain. Germline-derived CDR1 and CDR2 are GTSNPN and SVGIG (reference sequence). Trimming cost V 1 base and J 6 bases, with 9 bases left between them. CDR3 length: 13 amino acids. In DNA form, the CDR3 reads TGTGCCTGGAGTGCTGTTCTGGCCGGGGAGCTGTTTTTT. Translated, it gives CAWSAVLAGELFF.

This clonotype was observed a few times. The chain couples TRBV3-1 to TRBJ2-3, with D possibly matching TRBD2 (5 bases). There are 15 residues in the CDR3. Per germline, CDR1 LGHDT and CDR2 YNNKEL (reference sequence). V gave up 3 bases and J gave up 1 base, with 11 bases separating them. CDR3 sequence reads: CASSHGGLRTDTQYF. DNA for the CDR3: TGTGCCAGCAGCCACGGCGGGCTCCGCACAGATACGCAGTATTTT.